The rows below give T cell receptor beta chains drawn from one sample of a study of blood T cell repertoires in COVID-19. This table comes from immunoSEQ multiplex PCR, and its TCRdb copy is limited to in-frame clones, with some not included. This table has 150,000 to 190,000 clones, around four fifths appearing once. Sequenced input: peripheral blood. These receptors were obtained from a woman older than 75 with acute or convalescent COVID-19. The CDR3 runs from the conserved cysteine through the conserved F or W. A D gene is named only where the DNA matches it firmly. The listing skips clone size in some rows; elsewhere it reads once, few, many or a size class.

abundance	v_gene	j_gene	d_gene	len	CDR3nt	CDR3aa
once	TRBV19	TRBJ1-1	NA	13	TGTGCCAGTAGTACCCCCTTTGTCACTGAAGCTTTCTTT	CASSTPFVTEAFF
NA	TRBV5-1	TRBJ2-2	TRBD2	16	TGCGCCAGTGCGGGACTAGCGGAAATGAACACCGGGGAGCTGTTTTTT	CASAGLAEMNTGELFF
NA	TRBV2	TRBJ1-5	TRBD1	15	TGTGCCAGCAGTGATGGGGACAGGGCCAATCAGCCCCAGCATTTT	CASSDGDRANQPQHF
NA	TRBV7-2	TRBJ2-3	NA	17	TGTGCCAGCAGCTTAGCGGGCGGGGTGATTCGCACAGATACGCAGTATTTT	CASSLAGGVIRTDTQYF
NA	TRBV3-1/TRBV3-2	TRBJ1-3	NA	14	TGTGCCAGCAGCCAAGACAGTTCTGGAAACACCATATATTTT	CASSQDSSGNTIYF
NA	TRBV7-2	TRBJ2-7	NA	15	TGTGCCAGCAGCTTAGGGCGGGCATACTCCTACGAGCAGTACTTC	CASSLGRAYSYEQYF
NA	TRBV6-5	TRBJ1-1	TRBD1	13	TGTGCCAGCAGGCCGACAGGGCGTGCTGAAGCTTTCTTT	CASRPTGRAEAFF
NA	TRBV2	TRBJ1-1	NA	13	TGTGCCAGCAGTGAAGGGGGAGGGCTGAAGGCTTTCTTT	CASSEGGGLKAFF
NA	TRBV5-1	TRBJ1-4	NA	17	TGCGCCAGCAGCTTGGCAGGACAGCCCAAACCTAATGAAAAACTGTTTTTT	CASSLAGQPKPNEKLFF
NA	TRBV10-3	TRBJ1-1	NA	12	TGTGCCACGGGGGGCCAGTGGGTCGAAGCTTTCTTT	CATGGQWVEAFF